Listed below are T cell receptor beta chains from one sample, sequenced in a study of metastatic and nonmetastatic thyroid tumors. Using MiXCR, TCRdb reanalyzed the PCR reads. In the table there are roughly 30,000 clones, about 18% of which are singletons. The sequencing input was blood. The receptors shown here come from a female donor with papillary thyroid cancer or a benign thyroid nodule (not recorded which). Some clones in this sample may be carry-over from other donors' samples. Each CDR3 is given without its conserved first and last residue.

TRBJ2-1,TRBV24-1,ATSDLSGRAYNEQF
TRBJ2-5,TRBV30,AWSVISGVMETQY
TRBJ1-5,TRBV7-6,ASSLAGSNQPQH
TRBJ1-1,TRBV18,ASSPLGTEAF
TRBJ2-2,TRBV5-6,ASSLALAGGVANTGELF
TRBJ2-3,TRBV19,ASTLSGGLITDTQY
TRBJ1-5,TRBV15,ATSRVRSGEPQH
TRBJ2-2,TRBV11-1,ASSFGAGGLPGELF
TRBJ2-2,TRBV6-2/TRBV6-3,ASSYSPTGELF
TRBJ1-1,TRBV12-3/TRBV12-4,ASSPRTGGTEAF
TRBJ1-2,TRBV20-1,NARMQGTAFYGYT
TRBJ1-6,TRBV20-1,SASVTDRGNNSPLH
TRBJ2-7,TRBV20-1,SPGRSEQY
TRBJ2-2,TRBV19,ASSTIETGELF
TRBJ2-1,TRBV7-8,ASSWLGTDNNEQF
TRBJ2-2,TRBV27,ASGVGGPNTGELF
TRBJ2-1,TRBV11-2,ASSPDGTGFYNEQF
TRBJ1-4,TRBV5-4,ASSSRGVHNEKLF
TRBJ1-1,TRBV12-5,ASAGTSAF
TRBJ2-5,TRBV7-2,ASSTGLAGALGAQY
TRBJ1-2,TRBV19,ASSIDLGRQDRGGYT
TRBJ1-6,TRBV27,ASSTRDTRSPLH
TRBJ1-2,TRBV28,ASSRLGGRSNYGYT
TRBJ1-1,TRBV28,ASSLAGSGAEAF
TRBJ2-2,TRBV24-1,ATSPGTGGTGELF
TRBJ1-2,TRBV3-1,ASSPELGVYGYT
TRBJ1-4,TRBV7-2,ASSTGTVREKLF
TRBJ1-1,TRBV28,ASSTSRPEAF
TRBJ1-1,TRBV3-1,ASSTGGAGTEAF
TRBJ2-2,TRBV15,ATSIAGDTGELF
TRBJ2-7,TRBV6-1,ASSQTGPFT
TRBJ2-7,TRBV20-1,SASSPGQGVYSYEQY
TRBJ2-2,TRBV12-3/TRBV12-4,ASSTAGLSGELF
TRBJ2-1,TRBV16,ASSPIAGCLYNEQF
TRBJ2-3,TRBV5-1,ASSLGSGDKTDTQY
TRBJ2-1,TRBV20-1,SAREGTSDYNEQF
TRBJ2-2,TRBV5-1,ASSLTINTGELF
TRBJ2-5,TRBV5-1,ASSLEGGETQY
TRBJ2-1,TRBV5-4,ASSLGGMGFSYNEQF
TRBJ2-3,TRBV5-6,ASSLEEVDTQY
TRBJ2-5,TRBV5-1,ASSLGGGLQETQY
TRBJ2-1,TRBV6-1,ASTLNPSPYNEQF
TRBJ1-2,TRBV28,ASTKGVGYT
TRBJ2-1,TRBV6-2/TRBV6-3,ASSYSPTSEIYNEQF
TRBJ2-7,TRBV12-3/TRBV12-4,ASSPVGTTYEQY
TRBJ2-7,TRBV7-3,ASSPSDGYEQY